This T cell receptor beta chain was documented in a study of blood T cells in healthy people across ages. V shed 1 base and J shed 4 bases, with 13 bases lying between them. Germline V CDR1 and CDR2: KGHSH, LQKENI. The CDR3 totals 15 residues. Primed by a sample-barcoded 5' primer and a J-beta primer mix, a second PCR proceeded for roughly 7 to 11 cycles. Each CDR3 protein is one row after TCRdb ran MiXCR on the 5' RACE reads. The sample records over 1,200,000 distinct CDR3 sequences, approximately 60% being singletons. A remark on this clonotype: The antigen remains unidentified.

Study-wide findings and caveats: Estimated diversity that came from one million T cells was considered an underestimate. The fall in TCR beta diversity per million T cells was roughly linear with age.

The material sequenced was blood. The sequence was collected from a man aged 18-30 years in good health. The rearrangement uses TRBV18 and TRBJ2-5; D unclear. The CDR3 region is CASSPQGSFRETQYF. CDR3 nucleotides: TGTGCCAGCTCACCACAGGGTTCGTTTCGAGAGACCCAGTACTTC.